This T cell receptor beta chain was found in a study of blood T cell repertoires in COVID-19. About the study: Whether acute or convalescent, the COVID-19 samples came from the United States, Italy and Spain. Sample material is recorded as cDNA or gDNA derived from T cells, B-cell-depleted T cells, or PBMCs.

Trimming removed 3 bases from V and 6 bases from J; junction bases left unmatched: 8. The germline V gene has CDR1 MNHNS and CDR2 SASEGT. The CDR3 sequence is 14 residues long. This clone appeared a single time. Clones were sequenced by immunoSEQ multiplex PCR, and TCRdb holds only the in-frame ones, with some missing. The table includes about 73,000 clones, roughly 83% detected once. The chain is built from TRBV6-1 and TRBJ2-7; 7 bases align to TRBD1. This sequence originates from a woman in her fifties or sixties with acute or convalescent COVID-19. The material sequenced was peripheral blood. The CDR3 sequence: CASSEVYRGGEQYF. CDR3 sequence (DNA): TGTGCCAGCAGTGAGGTATACAGGGGTGGCGAGCAGTACTTC.